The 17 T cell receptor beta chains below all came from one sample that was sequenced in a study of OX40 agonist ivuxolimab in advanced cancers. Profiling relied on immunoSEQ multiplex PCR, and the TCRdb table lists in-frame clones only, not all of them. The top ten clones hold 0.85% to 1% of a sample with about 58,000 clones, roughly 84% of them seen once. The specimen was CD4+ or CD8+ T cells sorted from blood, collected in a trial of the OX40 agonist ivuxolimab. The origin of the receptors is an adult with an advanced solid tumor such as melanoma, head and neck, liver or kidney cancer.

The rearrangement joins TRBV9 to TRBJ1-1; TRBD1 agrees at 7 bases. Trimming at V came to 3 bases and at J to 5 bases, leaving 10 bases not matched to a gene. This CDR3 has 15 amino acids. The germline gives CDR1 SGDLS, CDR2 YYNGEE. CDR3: CASSAHGTERTEAFF. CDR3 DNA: TGTGCCAGCAGCGCCCACGGGACAGAGAGGACTGAAGCTTTCTTT. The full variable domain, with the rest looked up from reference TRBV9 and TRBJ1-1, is DSGVTQTPKHLITATGQRVTLRCSPRSGDLSVYWYQQSLDQGLQFLIQYYNGEERAKGNILERFSAQQFPDLHSELNLSSLELGDSALYFCASSAHGTERTEAFFGQGTRLTVV.

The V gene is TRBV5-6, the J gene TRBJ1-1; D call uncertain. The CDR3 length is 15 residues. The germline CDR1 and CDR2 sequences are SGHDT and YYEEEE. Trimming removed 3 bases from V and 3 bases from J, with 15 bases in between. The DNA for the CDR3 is TGTGCCAGCAGCTCCAGTACCGACGGATACACTGAAGCTTTCTTT. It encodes CASSSSTDGYTEAFF.

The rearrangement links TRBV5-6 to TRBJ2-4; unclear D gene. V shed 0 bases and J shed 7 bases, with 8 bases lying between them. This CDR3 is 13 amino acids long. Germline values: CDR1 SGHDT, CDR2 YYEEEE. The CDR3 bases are TGTGCCAGCAGCTTGGTCGCGCGGAACATTCAGTACTTC. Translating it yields CASSLVARNIQYF.

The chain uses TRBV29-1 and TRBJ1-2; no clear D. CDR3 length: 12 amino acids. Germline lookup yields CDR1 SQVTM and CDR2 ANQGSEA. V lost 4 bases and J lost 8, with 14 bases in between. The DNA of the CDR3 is TGCAGCGTTGGCCCTATGGCGGAAGGCTACACCTTC. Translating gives CSVGPMAEGYTF.

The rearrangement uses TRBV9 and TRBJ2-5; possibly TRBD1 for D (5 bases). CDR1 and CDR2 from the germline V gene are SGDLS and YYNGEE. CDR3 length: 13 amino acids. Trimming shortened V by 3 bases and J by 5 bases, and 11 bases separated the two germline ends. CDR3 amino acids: CASSGPKGETQYF. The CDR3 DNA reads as TGTGCCAGCAGCGGCCCCAAGGGGGAGACCCAGTACTTC.

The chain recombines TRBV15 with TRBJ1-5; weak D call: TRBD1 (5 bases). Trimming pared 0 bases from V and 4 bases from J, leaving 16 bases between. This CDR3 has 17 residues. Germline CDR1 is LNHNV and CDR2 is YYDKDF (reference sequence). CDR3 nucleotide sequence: TGTGCCACCAGCAGAGACCCAGCAGGGAGGGGTAATCAGCCCCAGCATTTT. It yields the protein CATSRDPAGRGNQPQHF.

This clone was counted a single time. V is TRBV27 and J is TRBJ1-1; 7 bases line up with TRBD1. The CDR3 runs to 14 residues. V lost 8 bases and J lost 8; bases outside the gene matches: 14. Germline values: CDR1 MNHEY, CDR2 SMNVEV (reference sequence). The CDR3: CASRRRQGGAEAFF. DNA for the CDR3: TGTGCCAGCCGACGTAGACAGGGTGGAGCCGAAGCTTTCTTT.

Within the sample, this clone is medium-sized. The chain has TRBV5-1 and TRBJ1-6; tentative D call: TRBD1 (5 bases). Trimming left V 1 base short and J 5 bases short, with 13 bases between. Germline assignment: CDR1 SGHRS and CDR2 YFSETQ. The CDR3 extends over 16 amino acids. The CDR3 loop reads CASSLSQGPNNSPLHF. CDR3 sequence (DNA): TGCGCCAGCAGCTTGTCCCAGGGACCCAATAATTCACCCCTCCACTTT.

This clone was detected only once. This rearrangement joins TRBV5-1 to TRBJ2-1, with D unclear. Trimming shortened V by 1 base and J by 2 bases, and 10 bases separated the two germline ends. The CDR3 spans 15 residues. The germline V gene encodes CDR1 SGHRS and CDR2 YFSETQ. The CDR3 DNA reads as TGCGCCAGCAGCTTGCAGTACTCACCCTACAATGAGCAGTTCTTC. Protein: CASSLQYSPYNEQFF.

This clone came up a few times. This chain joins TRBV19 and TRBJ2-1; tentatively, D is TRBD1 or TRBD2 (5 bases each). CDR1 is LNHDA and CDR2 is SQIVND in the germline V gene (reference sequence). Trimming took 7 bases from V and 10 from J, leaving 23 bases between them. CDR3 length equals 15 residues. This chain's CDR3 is CASTPRRGQGSEQFF. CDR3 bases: TGTGCCAGTACTCCCCGAAGAGGGCAGGGTTCCGAGCAGTTCTTC.

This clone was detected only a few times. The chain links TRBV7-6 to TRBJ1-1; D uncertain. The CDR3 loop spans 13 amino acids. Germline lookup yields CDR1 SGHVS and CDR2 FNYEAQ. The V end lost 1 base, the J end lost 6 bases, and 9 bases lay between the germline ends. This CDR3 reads CASSLVGVAEAFF. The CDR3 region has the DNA TGTGCCAGCAGCTTAGTCGGGGTGGCTGAAGCTTTCTTT.

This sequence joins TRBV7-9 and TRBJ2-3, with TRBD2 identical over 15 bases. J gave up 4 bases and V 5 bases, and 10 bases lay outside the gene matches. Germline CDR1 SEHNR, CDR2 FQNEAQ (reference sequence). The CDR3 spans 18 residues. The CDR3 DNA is TGTGCCAGCAGCACCCGCGGGACTAGCGGGGGGCCAGCAGATACGCAGTATTTT. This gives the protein CASSTRGTSGGPADTQYF.

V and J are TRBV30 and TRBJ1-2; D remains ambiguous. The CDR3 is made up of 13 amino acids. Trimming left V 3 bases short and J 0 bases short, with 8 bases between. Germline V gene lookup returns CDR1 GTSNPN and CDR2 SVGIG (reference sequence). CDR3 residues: CAWRYPANYGYTF. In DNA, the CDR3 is TGTGCCTGGAGATATCCAGCTAACTATGGCTACACCTTC.

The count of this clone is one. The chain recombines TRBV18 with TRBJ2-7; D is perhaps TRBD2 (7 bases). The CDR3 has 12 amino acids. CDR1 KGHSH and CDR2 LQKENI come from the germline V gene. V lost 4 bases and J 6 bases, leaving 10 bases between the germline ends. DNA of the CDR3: TGTGCCAGCTCACACAGGGAGGGCGAGCAGTACTTC. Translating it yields CASSHREGEQYF.

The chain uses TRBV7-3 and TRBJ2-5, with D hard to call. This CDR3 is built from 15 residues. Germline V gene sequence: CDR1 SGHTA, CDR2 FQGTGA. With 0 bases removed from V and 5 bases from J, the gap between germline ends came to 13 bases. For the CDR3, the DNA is TGTGCCAGCAGCTTAACTAGCAGGCTCGGGGAGACCCAGTACTTC. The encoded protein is CASSLTSRLGETQYF.

The CDR3 nucleotides read TGTGCCAGCAGCTACGGACAGGGAAACACTGAAGCTTTCTTT. Amino acid sequence: CASSYGQGNTEAFF. The chain is built from TRBV7-3 and TRBJ1-1; 8 nucleotides line up with TRBD1. The CDR3 runs to 14 residues. Losses at the gene ends were 4 bases for V and 2 bases for J; bases not matched to a gene: 3. CDR1 is SGHTA, CDR2 FQGTGA, per germline.

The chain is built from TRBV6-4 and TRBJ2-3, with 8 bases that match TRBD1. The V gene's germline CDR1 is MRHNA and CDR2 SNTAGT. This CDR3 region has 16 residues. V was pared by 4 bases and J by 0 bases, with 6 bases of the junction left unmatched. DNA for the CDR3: TGTGCCAGCAGTGTAGGGACAGGCCCTAGCACAGATACGCAGTATTTT. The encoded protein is CASSVGTGPSTDTQYF.